These 24 T cell receptor beta chains originate from one sample sequenced in a study of blood T cell repertoires in COVID-19. The assay was immunoSEQ multiplex PCR, and TCRdb's table has in-frame clones only and misses some. The sample includes 120,000 or so clones, 55% to 75% of them seen just once. Sequenced input: peripheral blood. The receptors were sampled from a human donor with acute or convalescent COVID-19. The donor label of this sample is uncertain.

This sequence joins TRBV7-9 and TRBJ2-5; 13 bases map to TRBD2. The CDR3 runs to 15 residues. The germline V gene has CDR1 SEHNR and CDR2 FQNEAQ (reference sequence). Losses at the gene ends were 3 bases for V and 5 bases for J; bases not matched to a gene: 3. The CDR3 here is CASSLTSGGTETQYF. For the CDR3, the DNA is TGTGCCAGCAGCTTGACTAGCGGGGGGACGGAGACCCAGTACTTC.

This clone has more than one count but fewer than ten. The J gene is TRBJ2-7, the V gene TRBV2; 8 bases align to TRBD1. The CDR3 runs to 14 residues. V lost 2 bases, J lost 3 bases, and 3 bases stayed unmatched. CDR1 is SNHLY, CDR2 FYNNEI, per germline. In DNA, the CDR3 is TGTGCCAGCAGTGAACAGGGACAGGTCTACGAGCAGTACGTC. Its translation is CASSEQGQVYEQYV.

The rearrangement uses TRBV13 and TRBJ1-1; D possibly corresponds to TRBD1 (6 bases). The CDR3 sequence is 14 residues long. The germline V gene encodes CDR1 PRHDT and CDR2 FYEKMQ (reference sequence). Trimming left V 4 bases short and J 11 bases short, with 20 bases between. The CDR3 sequence is CASSSRQELGWAFF. The CDR3 region has the DNA TGTGCCAGCAGCTCCCGACAGGAGCTCGGGTGGGCTTTCTTT.

This clone was seen ten or more times. This sequence joins TRBV27 and TRBJ2-6; TRBD1 is a possible D gene (5 bases). CDR3 size: 15 residues. Germline lookup yields CDR1 MNHEY and CDR2 SMNVEV (reference sequence). Trimming stripped 5 bases from V and 2 bases from J, with 10 bases between. CDR3 sequence: CASSLQGAGANVLTF. Here the CDR3 DNA reads TGTGCCAGCAGTCTCCAAGGGGCTGGGGCCAACGTCCTGACTTTC.

The chain carries TRBV2 and TRBJ2-7; TRBD2 is a possible D gene (5 bases). Per the germline V gene, CDR1 is SNHLY and CDR2 is FYNNEI. The CDR3 loop spans 15 amino acids. V lost 8 bases to trimming and J lost 2 bases, with 19 bases between them. The CDR3 loop reads CASGDGRGPPYEQYF. DNA for the CDR3: TGTGCCAGCGGCGACGGCAGAGGGCCGCCCTACGAGCAGTACTTC.

This chain links TRBV29-1 with TRBJ1-2; TRBD1 matches 7 bases. The CDR3 is 13 residues long. In germline, CDR1 is SQVTM, CDR2 ANQGSEA. V lost 2 bases to trimming and J lost 7 bases; unmatched junction nucleotides: 7. CDR3 bases: TGCAGCGTTGAATTGTGGCAGGGGGTTGGCTACACCTTC. Amino acid sequence: CSVELWQGVGYTF. Supplemented by reference TRBV29-1 and TRBJ1-2, the full variable domain reads SAVISQKPSRDICQRGTSLTIQCQVDSQVTMMFWYRQQPGQSLTLIATANQGSEATYESGFVIDKFPISRPNLTFSTLTVSNMSPEDSSIYLCSVELWQGVGYTFGSGTRLTVV.

V is TRBV5-1 and J is TRBJ2-1, with D perhaps TRBD1 (5 bases). The V end lost 0 bases, the J end lost 8 bases, and 18 bases lay between the germline ends. This CDR3 contains 16 residues. From germline, CDR1 is SGHRS and CDR2 YFSETQ. CDR3 bases: TGCGCCAGCAGCTTGGAAGCAGGGATGAGGAGCGATGAGCAGTTCTTC. This gives the protein CASSLEAGMRSDEQFF.

The chain combines TRBV5-1 with TRBJ1-6; tentatively, D is TRBD1 (5 bases). The germline V gene has CDR1 SGHRS and CDR2 YFSETQ. Trimming pared 4 bases from V and 0 bases from J, leaving 11 bases between. This CDR3 is 16 amino acids long. This CDR3 reads CASSGTGSSYNSPLHF. CDR3 DNA sequence: TGCGCCAGCAGCGGTACAGGTAGCTCCTATAATTCACCCCTCCACTTT.

The V call is TRBV6-1, the J call TRBJ1-6, with D perhaps TRBD1 (5 bases). V was clipped by 2 bases and J by 5 bases, with 10 bases between them. The CDR3 covers 15 residues. In germline, CDR1 is MNHNS, CDR2 SASEGT. CDR3 residues: CASSERGGNNSPLHF. The CDR3 DNA is TGTGCCAGCAGTGAACGGGGGGGGAATAATTCACCCCTCCACTTT.

This clone was seen ten or more times. CDR3 nucleotide sequence: TGTGCCAGCAGTTTAACGGGGAACACTGAAGCTTTCTTT. Its translation is CASSLTGNTEAFF. The rearrangement uses TRBV6-5 and TRBJ1-1; D ambiguous. The CDR3 has 13 amino acids. The ends were cut back, 4 bases at V and 1 base at J, with 7 bases in the middle. Germline-derived CDR1 and CDR2 are MNHEY and SVGAGI.

This clone was observed a handful of times. V usage is TRBV28 and J usage is TRBJ1-4, with TRBD1 matching over 10 bases. The CDR3 sequence is 17 residues long. CDR1 MDHEN and CDR2 SYDVKM come from the germline V gene. The junction had 13 bases not matched to a gene; V was cut back by 7 bases and J by 5 bases. The CDR3 sequence: CASITSGQGMENEKLFF. DNA for the CDR3: TGTGCCAGCATCACTTCGGGACAGGGGATGGAGAATGAAAAACTGTTTTTT.

This clone has more than one count but fewer than ten. The chain couples TRBV28 to TRBJ2-1; D is unresolved. Trimming removed 6 bases at V and 0 bases at J, with 9 bases between. The germline CDR1 and CDR2 sequences are MDHEN and SYDVKM. The CDR3 extends over 14 amino acids. The CDR3 DNA reads as TGTGCCAGCAGCCGAAGGAGCTCCTACAATGAGCAGTTCTTC. Encoded protein: CASSRRSSYNEQFF.

This clone is a singleton in its sample. The J gene is TRBJ1-1, the V gene TRBV5-1; the D gene is possibly TRBD1 (6 bases). The length of the CDR3 is 14 residues. The V and J ends lost 0 bases and 4 bases respectively, with 10 bases between them. Looked up from germline, CDR1 is SGHRS and CDR2 is YFSETQ. CDR3 sequence reads: CASSLGQGSTEAFF. CDR3 DNA: TGCGCCAGCAGCTTGGGGCAGGGGAGCACTGAAGCTTTCTTT.

The chain employs TRBV28 and TRBJ1-3; D is unclear. CDR3 length: 15 amino acids. CDR1 is MDHEN, CDR2 SYDVKM, per germline. V dropped 5 bases and J dropped 4 bases, with 15 bases sitting between them. The CDR3 DNA is TGTGCCAGCAGTCCCCCACCGGTTGCGGGAAACACCATATATTTT. As protein: CASSPPPVAGNTIYF.

The V and J genes are TRBV19 and TRBJ1-5; no definite D call. V lost 3 bases and J 6 bases, leaving 18 bases between the germline ends. The germline CDR1 and CDR2 sequences are LNHDA and SQIVND (reference sequence). The CDR3 is 16 residues long. CDR3 coding DNA: TGTGCCAGTAGTATGGAACTGAAAGGTCGGGGTCAGCCCCAGCATTTT. Its protein product is CASSMELKGRGQPQHF.

About this clone: A much larger clone differs from this one at a single base, so this may be a read error. The identical CDR3 is also encoded by other nucleotide sequences in the sample. The genes are TRBV6-6 and TRBJ1-4; 8 bases are shared with TRBD1. V lost 0 bases and J lost 3; bases outside the gene matches: 0. CDR3 length equals 15 residues. The germline CDR1 and CDR2 sequences are MNHNY and SVGAGI (reference sequence). The CDR3 sequence: CASSYSGQANEKLFF. The CDR3 region has the DNA TGTGCCAGCAGTTACTCGGGACAGGCTAATGAAAAACTGTTTTTT.

This chain links TRBV7-3 with TRBJ2-3; TRBD1 matches 9 bases. This CDR3 has 16 amino acids. The V gene's germline CDR1 is SGHTA and CDR2 FQGTGA. V dropped 2 bases and J dropped 3; count of bases not matched to a gene: 6. The CDR3 loop reads CASSLGDRVSTDTQYF. The CDR3 DNA reads TGTGCCAGCAGCTTAGGGGACAGGGTTTCTACAGATACGCAGTATTTT.

The chain has TRBV7-9 and TRBJ1-6; possible D gene TRBD1, 6 bases. The V end was cut by 4 bases, the J end by 10 bases, with 17 bases between. Germline V CDR1 and CDR2: SEHNR, FQNEAQ (reference sequence). The CDR3 is made up of 15 amino acids. CDR3 nucleotides: TGTGCCAGCAGCTCCACTCCAAACAGGGAATCACCCCTCCACTTT. It codes for CASSSTPNRESPLHF.

This rearrangement joins TRBV2 to TRBJ1-5, with 7 bases matching TRBD1. CDR3 length equals 12 residues. V trimming: 6 bases; J trimming: 7 bases; junction bases outside the gene matches: 3. Germline-derived CDR1 and CDR2 are SNHLY and FYNNEI. The CDR3 DNA reads TGTGCCAGCAGCCAGACAGGGCAGCCCCAGCATTTT. As protein: CASSQTGQPQHF.

Many counts were recorded for this clone. The CDR3 spells CASRNTGTKEETQYF. Here the CDR3 DNA reads TGCGCCAGCAGAAACACCGGGACTAAAGAAGAGACCCAGTACTTC. The chain is built from TRBV10-2 and TRBJ2-5; 7 bases map to TRBD2. Germline V gene lookup returns CDR1 WSHSY and CDR2 SAAADI. The CDR3 contains 15 residues. With 6 bases clipped from V and 3 bases from J, the junction kept 10 bases outside the gene matches.

The J gene is TRBJ1-1, the V gene TRBV10-2, with D unresolved. V was pared by 6 bases and J by 1 base, with 9 bases between. The CDR3 length is 13 residues. Germline loops: CDR1 WSHSY, CDR2 SAAADI. CDR3 residues: CASSLSRNTEAFF. The CDR3 coding sequence is TGCGCCAGCAGCCTATCGAGGAACACTGAAGCTTTCTTT.

The chain combines TRBV27 with TRBJ2-2; no reliable D call. CDR1 is MNHEY and CDR2 is SMNVEV in the germline V gene (reference sequence). Trimming took 3 bases from V and 6 from J, leaving 14 bases between them. This CDR3 has 15 amino acids. Here the CDR3 reads CASSFTVTYAGELFF. The CDR3, as DNA: TGTGCCAGCAGTTTTACGGTCACGTACGCCGGGGAGCTGTTTTTT.

The genes are TRBV3-1 (or the pseudogene TRBV3-2) and TRBJ2-3; TRBD2 matches at 10 bases. The CDR3 length is 14 residues. CDR1 and CDR2 from the germline V gene are LGHDT and YNNKEL (reference sequence). V shed 2 bases, J shed 4 bases, and the junction held 0 bases outside the gene matches. As DNA, the CDR3 is TGTGCCAGCAGCCAACTAGCGGGGGCAGATACGCAGTATTTT. It is translated as CASSQLAGADTQYF.

The CDR3 protein is CASSLGTGTYEQYF. As DNA, the CDR3 is TGTGCCAGCAGCCTTGGGACAGGGACCTACGAGCAGTACTTC. The rearrangement links TRBV3-1 (or the pseudogene TRBV3-2) to TRBJ2-7; TRBD1 agrees at 9 bases. Germline trimming cut 4 bases from V and 2 bases from J; bases unmatched to any gene: 3. There are 14 residues in the CDR3. CDR1 is LGHDT, CDR2 YNNKEL, per germline (reference sequence).